The sequence of this T cell receptor beta chain was determined in a study of beta chain features in type 1 diabetes. Study-level findings and limits: All four CD4+ subsets from Type 1 diabetes patients carried moderately but significantly shorter TCRB CDR3s. Researchers cautioned that cDNA sequencing could over-represent cells with high TCR expression.

The isolated RNA, all of it, was reverse transcribed, so expressed TCRB transcripts were what got sequenced. The method was immunoSEQ multiplex PCR; TCRdb's version includes in-frame clones alone and lacks a portion of them. The sample has some 150,000 clones; approximately 9.2% are singletons. This clone was detected only a few times. The antigen remains undetermined. Germline loops: CDR1 SEHNR, CDR2 FQNEAQ (reference sequence). Unmatched junction bases numbered 7, after V lost 0 bases and J lost 5 bases. The CDR3 extends over 15 amino acids. The receptor was isolated from a man younger than 35 in good health. The sample was central memory CD4+ T cells from blood. The V and J genes are TRBV7-9 and TRBJ2-7, with TRBD1 identical over 7 bases. This CDR3 reads CASSLAPRQGDEQYF. As DNA, the CDR3 is TGTGCCAGCAGCTTAGCCCCCAGACAGGGCGACGAGCAGTACTTC.